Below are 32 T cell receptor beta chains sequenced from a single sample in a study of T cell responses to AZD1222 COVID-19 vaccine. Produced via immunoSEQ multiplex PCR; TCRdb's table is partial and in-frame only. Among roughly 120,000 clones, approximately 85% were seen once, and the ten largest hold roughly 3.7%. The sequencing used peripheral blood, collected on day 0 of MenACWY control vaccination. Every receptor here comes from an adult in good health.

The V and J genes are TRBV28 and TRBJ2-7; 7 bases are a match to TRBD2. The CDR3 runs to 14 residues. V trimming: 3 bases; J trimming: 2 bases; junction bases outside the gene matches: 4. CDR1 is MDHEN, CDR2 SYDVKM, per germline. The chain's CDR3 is CASSLGAGTYEQYF. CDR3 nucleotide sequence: TGTGCCAGCAGTTTGGGAGCGGGGACCTACGAGCAGTACTTC.

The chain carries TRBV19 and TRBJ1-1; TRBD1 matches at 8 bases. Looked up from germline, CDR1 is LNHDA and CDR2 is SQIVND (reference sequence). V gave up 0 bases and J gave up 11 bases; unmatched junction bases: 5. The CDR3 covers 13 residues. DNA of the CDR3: TGTGCCAGTAGTATAGACGGACAGGGCCACGCTTTCTTT. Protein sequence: CASSIDGQGHAFF.

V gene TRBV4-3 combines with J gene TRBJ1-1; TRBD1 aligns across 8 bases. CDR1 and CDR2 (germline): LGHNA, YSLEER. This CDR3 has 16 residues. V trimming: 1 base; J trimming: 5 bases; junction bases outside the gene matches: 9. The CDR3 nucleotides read TGCGCCAGCAGCCAAGGGCAGGGGGCGCCAGGGACTGAAGCTTTCTTT. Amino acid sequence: CASSQGQGAPGTEAFF.

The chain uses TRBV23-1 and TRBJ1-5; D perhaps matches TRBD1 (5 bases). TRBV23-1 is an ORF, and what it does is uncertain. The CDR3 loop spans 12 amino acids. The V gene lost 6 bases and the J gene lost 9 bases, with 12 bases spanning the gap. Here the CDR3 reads CASRTGQGPQHF. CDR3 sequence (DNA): TGCGCCAGCAGAACTGGGCAGGGGCCCCAGCATTTT.

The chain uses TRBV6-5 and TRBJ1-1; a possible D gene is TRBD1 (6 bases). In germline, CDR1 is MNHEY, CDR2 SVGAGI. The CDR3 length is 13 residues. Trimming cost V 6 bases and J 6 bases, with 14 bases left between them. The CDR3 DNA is TGTGCCAGCAGGCCCCAGGGGCTGTCTGAAGCTTTCTTT. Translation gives CASRPQGLSEAFF.

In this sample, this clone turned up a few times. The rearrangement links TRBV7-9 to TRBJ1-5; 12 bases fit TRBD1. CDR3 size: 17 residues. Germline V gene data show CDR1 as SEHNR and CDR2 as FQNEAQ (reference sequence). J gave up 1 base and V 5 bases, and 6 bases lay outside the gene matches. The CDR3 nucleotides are TGTGCCAGCAGCCCTGGGACAGGGGGCTTAAGCAATCAGCCCCAGCATTTT. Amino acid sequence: CASSPGTGGLSNQPQHF.

The DNA of the CDR3 is TGTGCCAGCAGTTTGGGCGAGACAGGGAGCTACACCTTC. Translating gives CASSLGETGSYTF. V and J are TRBV28 and TRBJ1-2; 7 positions match TRBD1. The CDR3 runs 13 residues. Germline V gives CDR1 MDHEN, CDR2 SYDVKM. The J segment lost 9 bases and the V segment lost 3 bases, leaving 7 bases of the junction unmatched.

The CDR3 spells CASSQATGWNSPLHF. The CDR3, as DNA: TGCGCCAGCAGCCAAGCGACAGGGTGGAATTCACCCCTCCACTTT. This chain links TRBV4-3 with TRBJ1-6, with 7 bases that match TRBD1. Germline assignment: CDR1 LGHNA and CDR2 YSLEER. There are 15 residues in the CDR3. The ends lost 1 base at V and 7 bases at J; junction bases unmatched: 4.

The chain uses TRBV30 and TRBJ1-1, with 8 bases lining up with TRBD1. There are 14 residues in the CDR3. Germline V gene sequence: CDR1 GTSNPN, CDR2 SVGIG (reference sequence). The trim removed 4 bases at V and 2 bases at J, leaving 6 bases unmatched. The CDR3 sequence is CAWNSGGGNTEAFF. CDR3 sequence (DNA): TGTGCCTGGAACTCAGGGGGCGGAAACACTGAAGCTTTCTTT.

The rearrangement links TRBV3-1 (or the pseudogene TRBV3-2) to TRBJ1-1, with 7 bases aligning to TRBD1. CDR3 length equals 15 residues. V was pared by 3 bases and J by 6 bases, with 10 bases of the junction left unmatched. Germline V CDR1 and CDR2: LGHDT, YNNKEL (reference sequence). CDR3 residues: CASSHIGGGGPEAFF. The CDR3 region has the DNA TGTGCCAGCAGCCACATAGGGGGCGGAGGCCCTGAAGCTTTCTTT.

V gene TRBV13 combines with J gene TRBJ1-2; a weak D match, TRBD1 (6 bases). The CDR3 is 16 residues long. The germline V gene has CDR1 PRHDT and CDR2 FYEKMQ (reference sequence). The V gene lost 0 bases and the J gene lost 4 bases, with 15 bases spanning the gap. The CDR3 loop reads CASSLGIGGVTYGYTF. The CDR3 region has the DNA TGTGCCAGCAGCTTAGGTATAGGGGGTGTTACCTATGGCTACACCTTC. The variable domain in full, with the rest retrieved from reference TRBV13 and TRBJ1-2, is AAGVIQSPRHLIKEKRETATLKCYPIPRHDTVYWYQQGPGQDPQFLISFYEKMQSDKGSIPDRFSAQQFSDYHSELNMSSLELGDSALYFCASSLGIGGVTYGYTFGSGTRLTVV.

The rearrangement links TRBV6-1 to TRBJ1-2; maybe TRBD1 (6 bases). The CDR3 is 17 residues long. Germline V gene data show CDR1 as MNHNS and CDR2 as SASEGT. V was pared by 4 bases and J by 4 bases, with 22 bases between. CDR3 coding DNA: TGTGCCAGCAGTGGGGGGGCAGGCACGAGCGTATTCTATGGCTACACCTTC. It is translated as CASSGGAGTSVFYGYTF.

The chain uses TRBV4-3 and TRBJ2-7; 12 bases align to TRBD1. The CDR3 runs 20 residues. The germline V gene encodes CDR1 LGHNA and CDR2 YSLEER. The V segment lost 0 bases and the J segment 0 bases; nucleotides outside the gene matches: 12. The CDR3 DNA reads TGCGCCAGCAGCCAAGATCTGGGGGACAGGGGGCCCTTCGGCTCCTACGAGCAGTACTTC. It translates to CASSQDLGDRGPFGSYEQYF.

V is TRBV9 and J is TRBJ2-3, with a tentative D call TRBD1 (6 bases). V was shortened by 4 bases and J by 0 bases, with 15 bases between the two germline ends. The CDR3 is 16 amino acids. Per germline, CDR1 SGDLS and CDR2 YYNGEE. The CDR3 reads CASSSLRTASTDTQYF. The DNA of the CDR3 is TGTGCCAGCAGCTCACTACGGACAGCTAGCACAGATACGCAGTATTTT.

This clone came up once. CDR3 in DNA: TGCGCCAGCAGCTTCGACGGACAGGCGGGGAACACTGAAGCTTTCTTT. This gives the protein CASSFDGQAGNTEAFF. The chain links TRBV5-1 to TRBJ1-1, with 7 positions matching TRBD1. Germline V gene data show CDR1 as SGHRS and CDR2 as YFSETQ. The CDR3 is 16 residues long. V dropped 2 bases and J dropped 1; count of bases not matched to a gene: 8.

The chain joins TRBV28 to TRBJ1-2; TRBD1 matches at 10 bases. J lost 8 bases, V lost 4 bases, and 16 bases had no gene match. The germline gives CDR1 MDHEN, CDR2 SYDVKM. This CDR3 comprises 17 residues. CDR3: CASSSTTPGDRGLGYTF. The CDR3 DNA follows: TGTGCCAGCAGTTCTACTACCCCTGGGGACAGGGGACTAGGCTACACCTTC.

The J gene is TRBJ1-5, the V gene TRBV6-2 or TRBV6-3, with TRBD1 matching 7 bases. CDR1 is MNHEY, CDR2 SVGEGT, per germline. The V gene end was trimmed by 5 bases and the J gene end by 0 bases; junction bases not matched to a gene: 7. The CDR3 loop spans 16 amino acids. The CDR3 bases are TGTGCCAGCAGTCGCGGGGACAGCTATAGCAATCAGCCCCAGCATTTT. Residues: CASSRGDSYSNQPQHF.

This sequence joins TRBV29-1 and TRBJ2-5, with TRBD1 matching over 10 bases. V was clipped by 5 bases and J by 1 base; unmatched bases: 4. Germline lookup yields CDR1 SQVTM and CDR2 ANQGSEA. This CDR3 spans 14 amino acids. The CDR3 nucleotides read TGCAGCGTTTGGACAGGGGGTCGCCAAGAGACCCAGTACTTC. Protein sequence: CSVWTGGRQETQYF.

The CDR3 sequence is CASTTSGGITGELFF. In nucleotides, the CDR3 is TGTGCCAGTACAACTAGCGGGGGGATCACCGGGGAGCTGTTTTTT. The chain is built from TRBV19 and TRBJ2-2; 12 nucleotides align to TRBD2. Germline V CDR1 and CDR2: LNHDA, SQIVND (reference sequence). This CDR3 region has 15 residues. The junction had 4 bases not matched to a gene; V was cut back by 7 bases and J by 4 bases.

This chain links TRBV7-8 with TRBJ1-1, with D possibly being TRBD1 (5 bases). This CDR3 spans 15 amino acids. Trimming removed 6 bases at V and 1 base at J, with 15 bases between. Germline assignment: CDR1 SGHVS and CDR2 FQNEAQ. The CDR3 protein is CASRVSGGKNTEAFF. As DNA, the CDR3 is TGTGCCAGCAGAGTTAGCGGGGGAAAGAACACTGAAGCTTTCTTT.

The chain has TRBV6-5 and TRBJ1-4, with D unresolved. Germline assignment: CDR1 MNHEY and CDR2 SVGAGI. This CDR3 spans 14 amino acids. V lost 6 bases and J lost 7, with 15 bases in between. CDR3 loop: CASSPTWEGEKLFF. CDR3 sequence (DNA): TGTGCCAGCAGCCCCACATGGGAGGGTGAAAAACTGTTTTTT.

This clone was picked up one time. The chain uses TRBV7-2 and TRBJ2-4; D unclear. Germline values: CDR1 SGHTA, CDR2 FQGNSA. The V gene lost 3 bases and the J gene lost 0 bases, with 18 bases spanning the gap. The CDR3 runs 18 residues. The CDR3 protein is CASSLLSGRGLAKNIQYF. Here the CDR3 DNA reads TGTGCCAGCAGCTTGCTAAGTGGGCGTGGGCTAGCCAAAAACATTCAGTACTTC.

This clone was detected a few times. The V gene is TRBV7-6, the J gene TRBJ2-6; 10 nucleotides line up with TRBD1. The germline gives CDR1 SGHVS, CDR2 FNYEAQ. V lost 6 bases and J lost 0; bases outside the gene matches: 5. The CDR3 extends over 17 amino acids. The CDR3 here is CASSRTGGNSGANVLTF. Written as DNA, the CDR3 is TGTGCCAGCAGTCGGACAGGGGGTAACTCTGGGGCCAACGTCCTGACTTTC.

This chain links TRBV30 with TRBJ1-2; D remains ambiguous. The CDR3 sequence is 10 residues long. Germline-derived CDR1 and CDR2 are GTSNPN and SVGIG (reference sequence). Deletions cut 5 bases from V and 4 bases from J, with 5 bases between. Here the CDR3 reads CAWWAYGYTF. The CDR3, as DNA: TGTGCCTGGTGGGCCTATGGCTACACCTTC.

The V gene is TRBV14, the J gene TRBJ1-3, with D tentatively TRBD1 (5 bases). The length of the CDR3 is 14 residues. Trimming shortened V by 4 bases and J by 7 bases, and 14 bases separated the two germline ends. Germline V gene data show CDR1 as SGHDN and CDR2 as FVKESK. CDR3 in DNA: TGTGCCAGCAGCCGGGACGTAGTTGGGAACACCATATATTTT. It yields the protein CASSRDVVGNTIYF.

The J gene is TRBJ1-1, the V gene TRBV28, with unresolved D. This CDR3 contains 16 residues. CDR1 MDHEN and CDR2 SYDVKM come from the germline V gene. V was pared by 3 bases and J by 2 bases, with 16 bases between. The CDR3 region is CASSLVNQPANTEAFF. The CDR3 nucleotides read TGTGCCAGCAGTTTGGTGAACCAACCGGCCAACACTGAAGCTTTCTTT.

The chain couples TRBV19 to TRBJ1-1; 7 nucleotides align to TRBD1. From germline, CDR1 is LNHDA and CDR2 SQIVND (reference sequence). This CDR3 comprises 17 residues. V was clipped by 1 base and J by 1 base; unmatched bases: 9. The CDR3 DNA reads TGTGCCAGTAGTATAGTCAGGGCGACAGGGCCGAACACTGAAGCTTTCTTT. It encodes CASSIVRATGPNTEAFF.

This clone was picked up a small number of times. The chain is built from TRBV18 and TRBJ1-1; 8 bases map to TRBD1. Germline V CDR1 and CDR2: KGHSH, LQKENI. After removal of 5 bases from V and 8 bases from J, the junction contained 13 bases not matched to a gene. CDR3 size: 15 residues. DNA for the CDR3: TGTGCCAGCTCAACTTACCGGGGACAGGTCGTGGAAGCTTTCTTT. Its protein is CASSTYRGQVVEAFF.

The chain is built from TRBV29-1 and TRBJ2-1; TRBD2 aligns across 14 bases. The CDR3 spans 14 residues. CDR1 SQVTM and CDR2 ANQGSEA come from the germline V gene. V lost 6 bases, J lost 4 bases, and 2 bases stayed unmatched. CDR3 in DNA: TGCAGCGTGTGGACTAGCGGGGGGTACAATGAGCAGTTCTTC. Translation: CSVWTSGGYNEQFF.

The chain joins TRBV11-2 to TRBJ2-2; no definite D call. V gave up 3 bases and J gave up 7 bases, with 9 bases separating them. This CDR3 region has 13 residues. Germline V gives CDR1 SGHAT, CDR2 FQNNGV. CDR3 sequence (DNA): TGTGCCAGCAGCTTCGGTACTGGCGGGGAGCTGTTTTTT. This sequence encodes CASSFGTGGELFF.

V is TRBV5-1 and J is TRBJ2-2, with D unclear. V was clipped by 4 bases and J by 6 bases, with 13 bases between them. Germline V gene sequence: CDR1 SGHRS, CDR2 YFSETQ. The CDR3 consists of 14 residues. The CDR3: CASSRRDGAGELFF. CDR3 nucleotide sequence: TGCGCCAGCAGCCGCCGTGACGGCGCCGGGGAGCTGTTTTTT.

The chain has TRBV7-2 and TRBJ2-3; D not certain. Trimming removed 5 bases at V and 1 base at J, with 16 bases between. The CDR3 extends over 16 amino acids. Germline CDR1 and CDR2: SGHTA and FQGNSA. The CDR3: CASSPSITRGTDTQYF. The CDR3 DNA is TGTGCCAGCAGCCCTTCCATTACTCGCGGCACAGATACGCAGTATTTT.